These 17 T cell receptor beta chains were all obtained from the same sample, sequenced in a study of T cells in Graves' hyperthyroidism and ophthalmopathy. Amplified regions were TCR beta CDR3 sequences from RNA transcripts. The HTBI primer set was used in a first-round RT-PCR of the TCR CDR3. TCRdb re-derived calls from the multiplex PCR reads in MiXCR, one entry per CDR3 protein. The sample includes around 600,000 distinct CDR3 sequences, roughly 14% of them seen just once. Material: blood. The receptors shown here come from a woman aged 45-59 years with Graves' ophthalmopathy.

This clonotype showed up many times. The rearrangement links TRBV7-2 to TRBJ1-1, with D unclear. Looked up from germline, CDR1 is SGHTA and CDR2 is FQGNSA. The ends were cut back, 7 bases at V and 0 bases at J, with 12 bases in the middle. CDR3 size: 14 residues. This CDR3 reads CASTQARMNTEAFF. Written as DNA, the CDR3 is TGTGCCAGCACCCAGGCCCGGATGAACACTGAAGCTTTCTTT.

This clonotype showed up just a few times. This sequence joins TRBV19 and TRBJ2-3, with a weak D call TRBD2 (5 bases). V dropped 6 bases and J dropped 2 bases, with 15 bases sitting between them. Germline V gene lookup returns CDR1 LNHDA and CDR2 SQIVND (reference sequence). This CDR3 is 15 amino acids long. The CDR3 DNA is TGTGCCAGTAGGGACCCCGGAGGACTCACAGATACGCAGTATTTT. Amino acid sequence: CASRDPGGLTDTQYF.

This clonotype was found many times. The chain is built from TRBV15 and TRBJ2-1; 10 bases align to TRBD2. Germline assignment: CDR1 LNHNV and CDR2 YYDKDF (reference sequence). This CDR3 region has 16 residues. Trimming at V came to 0 bases and at J to 5 bases, leaving 4 bases not matched to a gene. The CDR3: CATSRDPSGRHNEQFF. The CDR3 nucleotides are TGTGCCACCAGCAGAGATCCTAGCGGGAGACACAATGAGCAGTTCTTC.

This clonotype was detected only a few times. This chain joins TRBV29-1 and TRBJ1-1; 7 bases are shared with TRBD1. The CDR3 has 13 amino acids. With 4 bases clipped from V and 6 bases from J, the junction kept 8 bases outside the gene matches. Germline V CDR1 and CDR2: SQVTM, ANQGSEA. DNA of the CDR3: TGCAGCGTTGCGACAGGGCCGGACGCTGAAGCTTTCTTT. This gives the protein CSVATGPDAEAFF.

Many counts were recorded for this clonotype. The V and J genes are TRBV9 and TRBJ1-1; D perhaps matches TRBD1 (5 bases). Germline CDR1 reads SGDLS; CDR2 reads YYNGEE. The V gene lost 4 bases and the J gene lost 11 bases, with 18 bases spanning the gap. The CDR3 length is 13 residues. Here the CDR3 reads CASSTRDGLRAFF. In DNA form, the CDR3 reads TGTGCCAGCAGCACAAGGGACGGATTGAGGGCTTTCTTT.

This clonotype came up many times. This sequence joins TRBV6-6 and TRBJ2-3; TRBD2 matches at 11 bases. Losses at the gene ends were 2 bases for V and 4 bases for J; bases not matched to a gene: 2. The germline V gene encodes CDR1 MNHNY and CDR2 SVGAGI (reference sequence). The CDR3 extends over 15 amino acids. In DNA, the CDR3 is TGTGCCAGCAGTTACAGACTAGCGGGACCAGATACGCAGTATTTT. It specifies CASSYRLAGPDTQYF.

This clonotype was observed a handful of times. V and J are TRBV7-2 and TRBJ1-2; D not certain. The CDR3 loop spans 13 amino acids. In germline, CDR1 is SGHTA, CDR2 FQGNSA. V dropped 2 bases and J dropped 6 bases, with 10 bases sitting between them. The CDR3 region is CASSLLWEDGYTF. In nucleotides, the CDR3 is TGTGCCAGCAGCTTATTGTGGGAGGATGGCTACACCTTC.

The chain employs TRBV5-1 and TRBJ2-1, with 7 bases that match TRBD1. Trimming cost V 2 bases and J 0 bases; bases outside gene matches: 5. Germline CDR1 reads SGHRS; CDR2 reads YFSETQ. CDR3 size: 16 residues. CDR3 sequence reads: CASSFGGQSSYNEQFF. CDR3 nucleotides: TGCGCCAGCAGCTTTGGGGGACAGAGCTCCTACAATGAGCAGTTCTTC.

This clonotype has a handful of counts. The chain combines TRBV4-1 with TRBJ1-5, with D possibly TRBD1 on 5 matching bases. V lost 1 base, J lost 3 bases, and 16 bases lay in between. The CDR3 is made up of 17 amino acids. Germline V gene sequence: CDR1 MGHRA, CDR2 YSYEKL. The CDR3 DNA is TGCGCCAGCAGCCAAGCCCCCGGGGGTTTGTCCAATCAGCCCCAGCATTTT. Amino acids: CASSQAPGGLSNQPQHF.

In its sample, this clonotype was seen a few times. The chain links TRBV7-2 to TRBJ2-1; 7 positions match TRBD2. Trimming at V came to 3 bases and at J to 8 bases, leaving 7 bases not matched to a gene. CDR1 and CDR2 (germline): SGHTA, FQGNSA. CDR3 length: 14 amino acids. CDR3 coding DNA: TGTGCCAGCAGCTTGGGGAGGGGATGGTATGAGCAGTTCTTC. It is translated as CASSLGRGWYEQFF.

This clonotype occurred many times. V gene TRBV20-1 combines with J gene TRBJ2-5, with TRBD1 matching 8 bases. V was pared by 6 bases and J by 1 base, with 7 bases of the junction left unmatched. The CDR3 covers 14 residues. CDR1 and CDR2 from the germline V gene are DFQATT and SNEGSKA (reference sequence). CDR3 in DNA: TGCAGTGCGAACCCGACAGGGGCCCAAGAGACCCAGTACTTC. This codes for CSANPTGAQETQYF.

This clonotype was recorded at least ten times. This sequence joins TRBV18 and TRBJ1-1; TRBD1 agrees at 8 bases. Trimming cost V 0 bases and J 5 bases; bases outside gene matches: 5. The CDR3 has 15 residues. Germline V gene lookup returns CDR1 KGHSH and CDR2 LQKENI. CDR3 coding DNA: TGTGCCAGCTCACCACCAACAGGGGGTAGTACTGAAGCTTTCTTT. Encoded protein: CASSPPTGGSTEAFF.

This clonotype has a count of ten or more. V and J are TRBV6-5 and TRBJ1-1; 9 bases map to TRBD1. The CDR3 is made up of 16 amino acids. CDR1 and CDR2 from the germline V gene are MNHEY and SVGAGI. The junction had 9 bases not matched to a gene; V was cut back by 0 bases and J by 7 bases. CDR3 protein: CASSYSIGQGIGEAFF. The CDR3 nucleotides are TGTGCCAGCAGTTACTCGATCGGACAGGGGATAGGTGAAGCTTTCTTT.

This clonotype showed up many times. The chain links TRBV9 to TRBJ1-1; D is unclear. With 0 bases removed from V and 0 bases from J, the gap between germline ends came to 6 bases. There are 14 residues in the CDR3. CDR1 SGDLS and CDR2 YYNGEE come from the germline V gene. The CDR3 bases are TGTGCCAGCAGCGTAGACTTAATGAACACTGAAGCTTTCTTT. This codes for CASSVDLMNTEAFF.

This rearrangement joins TRBV12-3 or TRBV12-4 to TRBJ1-6; D gene ambiguous. This CDR3 has 14 residues. The germline V and J ends were trimmed by 5 bases and 7 bases, with 12 bases remaining between them. The CDR3 DNA reads TGTGCCAGCAGTACTTTTGGGTCCAATTCACCCCTCCACTTT. Encoded protein: CASSTFGSNSPLHF.

The chain recombines TRBV24-1 with TRBJ2-3; 8 nucleotides align to TRBD2. Germline assignment: CDR1 KGHDR and CDR2 SFDVKD. Losses at the gene ends were 0 bases for V and 4 bases for J; bases not matched to a gene: 8. CDR3 length equals 17 residues. CDR3 DNA sequence: TGTGCCACCAGTGATTTGCGAAGCGGGAGTATACCAGATACGCAGTATTTT. This codes for CATSDLRSGSIPDTQYF.

The rearrangement links TRBV20-1 to TRBJ2-7; possibly TRBD2 for D (5 bases). V lost 3 bases, J lost 9 bases, and 18 bases lay in between. In germline, CDR1 is DFQATT, CDR2 SNEGSKA (reference sequence). The CDR3 totals 13 residues. CDR3 sequence: CSARARAGGRQYF. In nucleotides, the CDR3 is TGCAGTGCTAGGGCCCGGGCGGGTGGTCGGCAGTACTTC.